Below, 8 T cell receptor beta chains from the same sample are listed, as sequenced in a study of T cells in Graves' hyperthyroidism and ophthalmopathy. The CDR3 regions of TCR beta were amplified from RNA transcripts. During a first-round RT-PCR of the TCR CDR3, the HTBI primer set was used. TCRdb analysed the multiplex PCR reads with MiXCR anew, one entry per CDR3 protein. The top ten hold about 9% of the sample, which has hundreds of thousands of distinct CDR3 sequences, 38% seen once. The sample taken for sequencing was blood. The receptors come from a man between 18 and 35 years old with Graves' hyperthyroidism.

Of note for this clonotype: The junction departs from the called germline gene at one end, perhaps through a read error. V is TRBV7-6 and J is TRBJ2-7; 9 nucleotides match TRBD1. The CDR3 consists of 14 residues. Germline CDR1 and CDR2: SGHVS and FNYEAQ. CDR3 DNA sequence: TGTGCCAGCAGCTTGGGCGGACAGGGGCGCGAGCAGTGCTTC. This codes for CASSLGGQGREQCF.

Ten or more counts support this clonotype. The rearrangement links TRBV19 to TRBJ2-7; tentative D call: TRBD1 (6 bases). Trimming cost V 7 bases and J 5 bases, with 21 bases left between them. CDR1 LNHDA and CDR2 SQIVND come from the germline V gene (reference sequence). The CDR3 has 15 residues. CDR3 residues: CASTSDRTGSHEQYF. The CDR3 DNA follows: TGTGCCAGTACCTCGGATAGAACAGGGTCCCACGAGCAGTACTTC.

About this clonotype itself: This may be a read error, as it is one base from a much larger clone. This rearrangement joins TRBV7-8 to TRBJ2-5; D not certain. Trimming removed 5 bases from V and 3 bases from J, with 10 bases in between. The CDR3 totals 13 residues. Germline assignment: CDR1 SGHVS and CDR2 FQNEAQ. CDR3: CASSGRTEETQYF. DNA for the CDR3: TGTGCCAGCAGCGGACGGACGGAAGAGACCCAGTACTTC.

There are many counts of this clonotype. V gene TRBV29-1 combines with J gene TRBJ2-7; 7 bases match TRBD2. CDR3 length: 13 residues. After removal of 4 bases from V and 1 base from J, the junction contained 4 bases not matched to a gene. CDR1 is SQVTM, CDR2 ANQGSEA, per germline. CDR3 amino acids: CSVVGGESYEQYF. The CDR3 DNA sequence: TGCAGCGTTGTGGGAGGGGAGTCCTACGAGCAGTACTTC.

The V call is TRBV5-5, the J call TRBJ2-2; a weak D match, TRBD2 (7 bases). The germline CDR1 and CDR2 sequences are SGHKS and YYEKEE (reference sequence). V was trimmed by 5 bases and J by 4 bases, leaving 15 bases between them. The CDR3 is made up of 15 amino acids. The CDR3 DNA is TGTGCCAGCAGTTTACAGGGAGGGGTCACCGGGGAGCTGTTTTTT. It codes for CASSLQGGVTGELFF.

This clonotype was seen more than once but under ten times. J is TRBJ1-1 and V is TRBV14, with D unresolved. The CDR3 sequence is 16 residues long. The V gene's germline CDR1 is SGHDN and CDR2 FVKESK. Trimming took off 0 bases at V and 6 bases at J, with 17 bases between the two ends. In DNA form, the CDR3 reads TGTGCCAGCAGCCAAGAGATCGGCGGGCCCGGGGCTGAAGCTTTCTTT. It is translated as CASSQEIGGPGAEAFF.

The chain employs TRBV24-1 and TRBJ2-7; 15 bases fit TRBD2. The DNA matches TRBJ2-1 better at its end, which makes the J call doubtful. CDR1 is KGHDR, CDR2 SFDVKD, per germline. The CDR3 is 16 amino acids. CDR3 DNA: TGTGCCACCAGTGACGAGGGACTAGCGGGGGGCAATGAGCAGTTCTTC. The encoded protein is CATSDEGLAGGNEQFF.

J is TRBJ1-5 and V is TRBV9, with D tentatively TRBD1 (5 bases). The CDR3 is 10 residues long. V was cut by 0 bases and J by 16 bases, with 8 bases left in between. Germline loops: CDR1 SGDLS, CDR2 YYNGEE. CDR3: CASSVDGTHF. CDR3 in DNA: TGTGCCAGCAGCGTAGACGGGACCCATTTT.